Listed here are 10 T cell receptor beta chains from one sample, sequenced in a study of CD8 T cells in Susac syndrome. About 0.5 to 1 ug RNA was reverse transcribed with random hexamers. TCRdb passed the immunoSEQ multiplex PCR reads through MiXCR, listing each CDR3 protein once. This sample has 80,000 or so distinct CDR3 sequences; 94% occur once, and the top ten carry 0.26%. Specimen: CD8+ T cells from PBMCs. The source is a human donor in good health.

V is TRBV2 and J is TRBJ1-2; D gene ambiguous. The CDR3 is 10 residues long. CDR1 is SNHLY, CDR2 FYNNEI, per germline. The V end was cut by 8 bases, the J end by 4 bases, with 5 bases between. In DNA, the CDR3 is TGTGCCAGCCGTTCCTATGGCTACACCTTC. Protein: CASRSYGYTF.

CDR3 DNA sequence: TGTGCCAGCAGCTTGGGGACAGGGATTTATGGCTACACCTTC. It encodes CASSLGTGIYGYTF. The V gene is TRBV5-4, the J gene TRBJ1-2; 8 nucleotides align to TRBD1. CDR1 and CDR2 from the germline V gene are SGHNT and YYREEE (reference sequence). This CDR3 has 14 amino acids. The J segment lost 5 bases and the V segment lost 0 bases, leaving 3 bases of the junction unmatched.

The chain couples TRBV7-9 to TRBJ2-3, with 8 bases that match TRBD2. The CDR3 has 15 amino acids. V shed 4 bases and J 0 bases; nucleotides not matched to a gene: 3. Germline CDR1 SEHNR, CDR2 FQNEAQ (reference sequence). This chain's CDR3 is CASSSRTSSTDTQYF. DNA of the CDR3: TGTGCCAGCAGCTCCCGGACTAGCAGCACAGATACGCAGTATTTT.

This chain links TRBV20-1 with TRBJ2-1, with a weak D call TRBD1 (5 bases). Trimming shortened V by 4 bases and J by 2 bases, and 12 bases separated the two germline ends. The CDR3 contains 14 residues. Germline V gene lookup returns CDR1 DFQATT and CDR2 SNEGSKA (reference sequence). CDR3 nucleotide sequence: TGCAGTGCTAAGGGGCTGGATGCCTACAATGAGCAGTTCTTC. Residues: CSAKGLDAYNEQFF.

The chain recombines TRBV15 with TRBJ2-1; weak D call: TRBD2 (6 bases). This CDR3 has 15 amino acids. V gave up 3 bases and J gave up 4 bases, with 13 bases separating them. Germline-derived CDR1 and CDR2 are LNHNV and YYDKDF (reference sequence). CDR3 nucleotides: TGTGCCACCAGCAGCCGGGAGCGTACTTACAATGAGCAGTTCTTC. This codes for CATSSRERTYNEQFF.

This clonotype was observed a single time. This chain uses TRBV6-5 with TRBJ2-7, with unresolved D. Germline V gene lookup returns CDR1 MNHEY and CDR2 SVGAGI. Trimming removed 2 bases at V and 2 bases at J, with 13 bases between. The CDR3 has 15 residues. CDR3 sequence: CASSYIGSTTYEQYF. The DNA for the CDR3 is TGTGCCAGCAGTTACATCGGTTCCACCACCTACGAGCAGTACTTC.

CDR3 bases: TGTGCCAGCACATCCGGAGTGGGAAACACTGAAGCTTTCTTT. Residues: CASTSGVGNTEAFF. The chain joins TRBV27 to TRBJ1-1; no firm D call. Germline CDR1 is MNHEY and CDR2 is SMNVEV (reference sequence). V was shortened by 7 bases and J by 2 bases, with 14 bases between the two germline ends. This CDR3 spans 14 amino acids.

The rearrangement links TRBV4-3 to TRBJ2-7; tentatively, D is TRBD1 (5 bases). The length of the CDR3 is 15 residues. V was cut by 0 bases and J by 1 base, with 10 bases left in between. Per germline, CDR1 LGHNA and CDR2 YSLEER. The CDR3 here is CASSQDQGRSYEQYF. The CDR3 DNA sequence: TGCGCCAGCAGCCAAGACCAGGGCCGGTCCTACGAGCAGTACTTC.

The V gene is TRBV29-1, the J gene TRBJ2-2; D possibly corresponds to TRBD1 (5 bases). Trimming removed 2 bases from V and 7 bases from J, with 17 bases in between. Germline CDR1 reads SQVTM; CDR2 reads ANQGSEA. CDR3 length equals 15 residues. The CDR3 here is CSVELVRVDGGELFF. The CDR3 nucleotides read TGCAGCGTTGAATTGGTCAGGGTGGATGGCGGGGAGCTGTTTTTT.

CDR3 residues: CASSNPTGSSYEQYF. The CDR3, as DNA: TGTGCCAGTAGTAACCCGACAGGGAGCTCCTACGAGCAGTACTTC. This chain uses TRBV19 with TRBJ2-7, with 7 bases lining up with TRBD1. The CDR3 contains 15 residues. V trimming: 4 bases; J trimming: 0 bases; junction bases outside the gene matches: 6. Germline values: CDR1 LNHDA, CDR2 SQIVND (reference sequence).